This entry features one TCR beta chain sequence. Its target is not known. PCR used 60 Vbeta primers and 13 Jbeta primers. The repertoire was sequenced with immunoSEQ multiplex PCR; TCRdb's copy has only in-frame clones and lacks some. The data show roughly 220,000 clones, approximately 80% seen once. The sample belongs to a study of cytomegalovirus exposure and HLA in healthy donors. Overall study results and limits: With DRB1 most and HLA-C fewest, TCR association rates differed between HLA loci in a later analysis. Sequencing likely generated an artifact that appeared as a cluster of highly shared sequence variants. Later analysis identified 16,951 TCR beta sequences associated with HLA alleles, using a false discovery rate threshold of 0.05.

Trimming took 1 base from V and 0 from J, leaving 12 bases between them. This CDR3 is 16 amino acids long. Germline V gene data show CDR1 as MDHEN and CDR2 as SYDVKM. The J gene is TRBJ1-1, the V gene TRBV28; TRBD1 is a possible D gene (6 bases). The sample consisted of PBMCs. The sequence came from a man in his forties or fifties in good health and CMV-seronegative. Here the CDR3 DNA reads TGTGCCAGCAGTTTATACATAGGGGACATGAACACTGAAGCTTTCTTT. Amino acids: CASSLYIGDMNTEAFF.